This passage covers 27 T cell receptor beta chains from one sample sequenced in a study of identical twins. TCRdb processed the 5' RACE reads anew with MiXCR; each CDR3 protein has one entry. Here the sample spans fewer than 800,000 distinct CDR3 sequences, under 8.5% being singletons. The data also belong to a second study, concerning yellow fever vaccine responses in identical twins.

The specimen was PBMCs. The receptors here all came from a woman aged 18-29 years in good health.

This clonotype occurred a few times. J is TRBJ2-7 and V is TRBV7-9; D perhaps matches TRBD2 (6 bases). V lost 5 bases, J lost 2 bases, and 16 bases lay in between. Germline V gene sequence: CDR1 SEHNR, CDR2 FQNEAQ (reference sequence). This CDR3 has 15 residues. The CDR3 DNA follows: TGTGCCAGCAGCACAACACGGGACTTCCCCTACGAGCAGTACTTC. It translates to CASSTTRDFPYEQYF. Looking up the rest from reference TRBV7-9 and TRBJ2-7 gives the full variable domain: DTGVSQNPRHKITKRGQNVTFRCDPISEHNRLYWYRQTLGQGPEFLTYFQNEAQLEKSRLLSDRFSAERPKGSFSTLEIQRTEQGDSAMYLCASSTTRDFPYEQYFGPGTRLTVT.

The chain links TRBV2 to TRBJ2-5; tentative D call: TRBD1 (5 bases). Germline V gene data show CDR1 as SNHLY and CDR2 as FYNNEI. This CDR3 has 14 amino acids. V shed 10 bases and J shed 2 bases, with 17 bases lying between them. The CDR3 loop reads CAIADRGSQETQYF. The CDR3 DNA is TGTGCCATCGCAGACAGAGGTAGTCAAGAGACCCAGTACTTC.

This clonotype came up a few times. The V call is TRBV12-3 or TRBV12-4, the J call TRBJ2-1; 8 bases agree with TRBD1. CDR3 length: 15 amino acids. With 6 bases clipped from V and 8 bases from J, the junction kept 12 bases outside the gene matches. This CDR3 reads CASRIRDRRWDEQFF. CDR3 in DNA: TGTGCCAGCAGAATCCGGGACAGGAGATGGGATGAGCAGTTCTTC.

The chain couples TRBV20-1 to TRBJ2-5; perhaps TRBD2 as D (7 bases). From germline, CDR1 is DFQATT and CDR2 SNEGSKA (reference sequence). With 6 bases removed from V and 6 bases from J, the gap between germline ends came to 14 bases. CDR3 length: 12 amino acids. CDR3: CSAHEGGKTQYF. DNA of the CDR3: TGCAGTGCGCACGAGGGGGGGAAGACCCAGTACTTC.

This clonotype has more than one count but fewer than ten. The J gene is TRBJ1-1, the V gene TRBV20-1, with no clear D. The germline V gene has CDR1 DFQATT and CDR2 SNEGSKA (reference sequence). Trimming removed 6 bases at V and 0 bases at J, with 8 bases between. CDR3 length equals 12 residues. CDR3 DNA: TGCAGTGCCCCACAATTGAACACTGAAGCTTTCTTT. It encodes CSAPQLNTEAFF.

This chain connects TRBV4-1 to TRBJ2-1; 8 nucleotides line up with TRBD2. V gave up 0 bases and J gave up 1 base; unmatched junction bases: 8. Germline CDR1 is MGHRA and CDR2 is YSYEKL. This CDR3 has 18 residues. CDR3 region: CASSQDGRGGGSYNEQFF. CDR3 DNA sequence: TGCGCCAGCAGCCAAGATGGAAGGGGCGGGGGGTCCTACAATGAGCAGTTCTTC.

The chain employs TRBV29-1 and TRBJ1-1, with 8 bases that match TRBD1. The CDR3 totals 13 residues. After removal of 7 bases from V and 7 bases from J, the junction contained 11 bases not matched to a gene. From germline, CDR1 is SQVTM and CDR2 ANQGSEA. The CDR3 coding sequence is TGCAGCGCAATATCGACAGGGGAAGGTGAAGCTTTCTTT. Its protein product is CSAISTGEGEAFF.

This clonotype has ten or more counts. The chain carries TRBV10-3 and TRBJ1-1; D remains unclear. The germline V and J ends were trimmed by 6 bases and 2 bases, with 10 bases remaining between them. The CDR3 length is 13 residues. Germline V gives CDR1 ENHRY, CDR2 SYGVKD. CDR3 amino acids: CAIRKTPNTEAFF. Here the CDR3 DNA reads TGTGCCATCAGGAAGACTCCCAACACTGAAGCTTTCTTT.

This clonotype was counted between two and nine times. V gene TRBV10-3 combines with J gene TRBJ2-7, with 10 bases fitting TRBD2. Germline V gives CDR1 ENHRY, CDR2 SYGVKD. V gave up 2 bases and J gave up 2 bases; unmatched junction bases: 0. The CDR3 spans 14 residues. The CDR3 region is CAISELAGAYEQYF. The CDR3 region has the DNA TGTGCCATCAGTGAGCTAGCGGGAGCCTACGAGCAGTACTTC.

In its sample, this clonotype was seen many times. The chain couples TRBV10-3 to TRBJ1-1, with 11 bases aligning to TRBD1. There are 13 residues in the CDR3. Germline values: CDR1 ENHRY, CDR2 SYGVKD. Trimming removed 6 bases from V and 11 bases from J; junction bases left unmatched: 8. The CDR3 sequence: CAISTGTGGYAFF. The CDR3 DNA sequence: TGTGCCATCAGCACCGGGACAGGGGGGTACGCTTTCTTT.

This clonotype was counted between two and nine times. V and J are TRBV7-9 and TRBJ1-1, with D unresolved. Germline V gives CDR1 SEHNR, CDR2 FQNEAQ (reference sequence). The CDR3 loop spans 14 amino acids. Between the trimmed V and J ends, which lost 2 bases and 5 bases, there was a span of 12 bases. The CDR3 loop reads CASSLTLTLTEAFF. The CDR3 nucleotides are TGTGCCAGCAGCTTAACCTTGACGTTGACTGAAGCTTTCTTT.

Written as DNA, the CDR3 is TGTGCCATCAGTGAGGAACCGGGACAGGTGGGAGAGACCCAGTACTTC. It encodes CAISEEPGQVGETQYF. The gene calls are TRBV10-3 and TRBJ2-5; 8 nucleotides match TRBD1. The CDR3 runs to 16 residues. V was pared by 2 bases and J by 4 bases, with 9 bases of the junction left unmatched. Germline V gene data show CDR1 as ENHRY and CDR2 as SYGVKD.

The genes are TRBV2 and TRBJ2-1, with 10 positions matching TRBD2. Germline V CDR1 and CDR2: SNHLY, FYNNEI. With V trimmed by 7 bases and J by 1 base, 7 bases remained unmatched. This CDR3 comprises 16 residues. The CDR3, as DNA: TGTGCCAGCAAAAAGGGACTAGCGAATTCCTACAATGAGCAGTTCTTC. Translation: CASKKGLANSYNEQFF.

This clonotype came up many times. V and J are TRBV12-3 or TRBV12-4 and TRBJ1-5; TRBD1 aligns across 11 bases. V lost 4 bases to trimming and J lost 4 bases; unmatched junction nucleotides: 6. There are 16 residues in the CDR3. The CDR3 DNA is TGTGCCAGCAGTTCCTCGGACAGGGGGCCTAATCAGCCCCAGCATTTT. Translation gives CASSSSDRGPNQPQHF.

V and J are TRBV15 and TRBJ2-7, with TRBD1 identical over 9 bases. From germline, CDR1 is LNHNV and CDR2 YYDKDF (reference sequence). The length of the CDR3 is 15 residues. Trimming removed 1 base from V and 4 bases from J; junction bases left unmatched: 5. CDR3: CATSRVGTGNYEQYF. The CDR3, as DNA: TGTGCCACCAGCAGAGTGGGGACAGGGAATTACGAGCAGTACTTC.

CDR3 in DNA: TGTGCCAGCAGCTTAATGTTGGGACAGGGTAACTATGGCTACACCTTC. Translated: CASSLMLGQGNYGYTF. This chain connects TRBV5-5 to TRBJ1-2; 9 bases align to TRBD1. The CDR3 contains 16 residues. CDR1 and CDR2 from the germline V gene are SGHKS and YYEKEE (reference sequence). With 2 bases clipped from V and 1 base from J, the junction kept 6 bases outside the gene matches. Supplemented by reference TRBV5-5 and TRBJ1-2, the full variable domain reads DAGVTQSPTHLIKTRGQQVTLRCSPISGHKSVSWYQQVLGQGPQFIFQYYEKEERGRGNFPDRFSARQFPNYSSELNVNALLLGDSALYLCASSLMLGQGNYGYTFGSGTRLTVV.

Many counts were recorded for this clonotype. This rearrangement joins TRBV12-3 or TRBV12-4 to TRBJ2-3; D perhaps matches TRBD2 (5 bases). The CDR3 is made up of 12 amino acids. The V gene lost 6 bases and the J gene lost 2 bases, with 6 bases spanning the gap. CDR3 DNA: TGTGCCAGCAGCCGGGACACAGATACGCAGTATTTT. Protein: CASSRDTDTQYF.

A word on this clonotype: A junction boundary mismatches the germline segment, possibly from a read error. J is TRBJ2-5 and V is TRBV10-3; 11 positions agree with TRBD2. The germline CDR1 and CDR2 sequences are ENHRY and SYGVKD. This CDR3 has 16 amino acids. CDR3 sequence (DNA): TGTGCCATCAGTGAACCTACTAGCGGGGGCTTTTTAACCCGGTACTTC. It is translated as CAISEPTSGGFLTRYF.

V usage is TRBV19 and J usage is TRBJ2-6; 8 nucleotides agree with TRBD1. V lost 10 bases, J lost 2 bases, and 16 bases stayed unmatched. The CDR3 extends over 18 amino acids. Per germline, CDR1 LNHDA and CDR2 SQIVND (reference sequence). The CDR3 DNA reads TGTGCCACTAAGGTCCACCAACGCAGGGGGCCTGGGGCCAACGTCCTGACTTTC. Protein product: CATKVHQRRGPGANVLTF.

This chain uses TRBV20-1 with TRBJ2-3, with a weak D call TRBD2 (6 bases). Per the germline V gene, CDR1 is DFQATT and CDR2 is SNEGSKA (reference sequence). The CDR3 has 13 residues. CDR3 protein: CSPGLSLTDTQYF. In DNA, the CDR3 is TGCAGCCCGGGACTTTCACTCACAGATACGCAGTATTTT.

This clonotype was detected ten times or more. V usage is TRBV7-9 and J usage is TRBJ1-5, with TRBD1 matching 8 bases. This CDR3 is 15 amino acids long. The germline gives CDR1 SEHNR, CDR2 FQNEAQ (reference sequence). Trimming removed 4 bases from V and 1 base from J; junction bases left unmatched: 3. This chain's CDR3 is CASSSDRESNQPQHF. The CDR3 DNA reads TGTGCCAGCAGCTCGGACAGGGAAAGCAATCAGCCCCAGCATTTT.

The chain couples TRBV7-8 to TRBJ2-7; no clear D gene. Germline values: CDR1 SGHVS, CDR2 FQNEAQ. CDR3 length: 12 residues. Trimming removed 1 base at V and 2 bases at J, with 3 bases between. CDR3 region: CASSLVPYEQYV. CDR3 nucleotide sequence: TGTGCCAGCAGCTTAGTGCCCTACGAGCAGTACGTC.

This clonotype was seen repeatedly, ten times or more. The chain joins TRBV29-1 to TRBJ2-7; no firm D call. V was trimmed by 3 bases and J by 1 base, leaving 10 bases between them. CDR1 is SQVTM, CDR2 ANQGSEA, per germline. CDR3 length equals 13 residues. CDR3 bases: TGCAGCGTTGAGTCGGGTGGTTCCTACGAGCAGTACTTC. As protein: CSVESGGSYEQYF.

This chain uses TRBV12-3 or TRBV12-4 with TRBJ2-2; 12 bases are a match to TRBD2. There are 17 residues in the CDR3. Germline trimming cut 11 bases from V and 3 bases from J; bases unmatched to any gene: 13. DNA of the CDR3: TGTGCCTTCAGTTTAGGGCGACTAGCGGGAGACACCGGGGAGCTGTTTTTT. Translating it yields CAFSLGRLAGDTGELFF.

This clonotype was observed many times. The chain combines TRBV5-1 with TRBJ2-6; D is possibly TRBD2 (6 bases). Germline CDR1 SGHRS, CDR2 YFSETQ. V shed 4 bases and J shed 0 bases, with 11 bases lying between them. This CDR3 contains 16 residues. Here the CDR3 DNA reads TGCGCCAGCAGCCCGGGACTCAGCTCTGGGGCCAACGTCCTGACTTTC. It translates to CASSPGLSSGANVLTF.

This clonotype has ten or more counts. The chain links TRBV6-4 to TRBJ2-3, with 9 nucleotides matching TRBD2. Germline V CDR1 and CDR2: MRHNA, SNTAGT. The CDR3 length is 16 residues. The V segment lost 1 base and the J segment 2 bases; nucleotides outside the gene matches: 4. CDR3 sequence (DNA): TGTGCCAGCAGTGACTTCGCTAGCGGGGACACAGATACGCAGTATTTT. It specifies CASSDFASGDTDTQYF.

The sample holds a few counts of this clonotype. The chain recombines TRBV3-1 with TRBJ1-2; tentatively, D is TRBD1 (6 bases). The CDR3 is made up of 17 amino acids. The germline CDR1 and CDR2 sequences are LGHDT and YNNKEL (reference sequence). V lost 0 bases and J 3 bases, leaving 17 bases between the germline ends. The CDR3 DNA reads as TGTGCCAGCAGCCAAGATAAATGGGGGGCTGGTGACTATGGCTACACCTTC. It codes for CASSQDKWGAGDYGYTF. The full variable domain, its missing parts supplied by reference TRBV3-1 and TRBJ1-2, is DTAVSQTPKYLVTQMGNDKSIKCEQNLGHDTMYWYKQDSKKFLKIMFSYNNKELIINETVPNRFSPKSPDKAHLNLHINSLELGDSAVYFCASSQDKWGAGDYGYTFGSGTRLTVV.